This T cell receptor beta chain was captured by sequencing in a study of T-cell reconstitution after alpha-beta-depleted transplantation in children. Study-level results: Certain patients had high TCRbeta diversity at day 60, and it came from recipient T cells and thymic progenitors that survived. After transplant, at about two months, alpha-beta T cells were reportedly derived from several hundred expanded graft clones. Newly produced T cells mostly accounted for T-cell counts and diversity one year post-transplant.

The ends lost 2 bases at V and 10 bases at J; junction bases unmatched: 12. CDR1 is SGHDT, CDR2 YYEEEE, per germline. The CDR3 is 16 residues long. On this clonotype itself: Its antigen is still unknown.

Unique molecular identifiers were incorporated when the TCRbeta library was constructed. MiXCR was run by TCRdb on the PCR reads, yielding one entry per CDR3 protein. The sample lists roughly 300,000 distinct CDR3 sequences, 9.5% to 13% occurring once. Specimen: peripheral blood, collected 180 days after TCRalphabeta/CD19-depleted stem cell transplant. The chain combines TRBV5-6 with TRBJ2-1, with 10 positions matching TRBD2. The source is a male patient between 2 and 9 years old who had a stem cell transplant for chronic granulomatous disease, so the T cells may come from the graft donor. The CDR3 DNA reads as TGTGCCAGCAGCTTAAGCGGGAGGGCCCCTTATAAGGAGCAGTTCTTC. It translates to CASSLSGRAPYKEQFF.